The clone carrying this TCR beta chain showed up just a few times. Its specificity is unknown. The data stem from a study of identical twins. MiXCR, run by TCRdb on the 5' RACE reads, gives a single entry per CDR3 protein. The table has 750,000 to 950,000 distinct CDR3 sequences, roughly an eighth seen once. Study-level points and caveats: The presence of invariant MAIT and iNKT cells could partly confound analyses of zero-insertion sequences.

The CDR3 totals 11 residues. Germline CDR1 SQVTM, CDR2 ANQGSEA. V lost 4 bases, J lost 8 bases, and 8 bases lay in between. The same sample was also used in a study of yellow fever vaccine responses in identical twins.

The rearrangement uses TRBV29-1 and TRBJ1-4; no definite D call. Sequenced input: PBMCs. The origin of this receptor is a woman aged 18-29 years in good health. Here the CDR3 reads CSVVSGEKLFF. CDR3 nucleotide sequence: TGCAGCGTTGTCTCCGGGGAAAAACTGTTTTTT.